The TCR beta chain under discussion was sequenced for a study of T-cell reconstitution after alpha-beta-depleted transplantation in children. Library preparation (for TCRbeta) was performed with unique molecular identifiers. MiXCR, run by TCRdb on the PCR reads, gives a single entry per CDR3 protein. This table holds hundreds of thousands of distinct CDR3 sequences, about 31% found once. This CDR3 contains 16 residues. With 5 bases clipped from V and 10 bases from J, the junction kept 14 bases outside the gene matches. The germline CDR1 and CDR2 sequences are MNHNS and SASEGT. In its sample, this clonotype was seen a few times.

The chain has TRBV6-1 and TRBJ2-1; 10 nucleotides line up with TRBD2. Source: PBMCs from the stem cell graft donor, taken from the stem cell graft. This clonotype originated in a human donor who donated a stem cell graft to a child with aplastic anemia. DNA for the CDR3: TGTGCCAGCAGTACCGGGAGCGGGAGGGCCCTTCGAGAGCAGTTCTTC. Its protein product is CASSTGSGRALREQFF.